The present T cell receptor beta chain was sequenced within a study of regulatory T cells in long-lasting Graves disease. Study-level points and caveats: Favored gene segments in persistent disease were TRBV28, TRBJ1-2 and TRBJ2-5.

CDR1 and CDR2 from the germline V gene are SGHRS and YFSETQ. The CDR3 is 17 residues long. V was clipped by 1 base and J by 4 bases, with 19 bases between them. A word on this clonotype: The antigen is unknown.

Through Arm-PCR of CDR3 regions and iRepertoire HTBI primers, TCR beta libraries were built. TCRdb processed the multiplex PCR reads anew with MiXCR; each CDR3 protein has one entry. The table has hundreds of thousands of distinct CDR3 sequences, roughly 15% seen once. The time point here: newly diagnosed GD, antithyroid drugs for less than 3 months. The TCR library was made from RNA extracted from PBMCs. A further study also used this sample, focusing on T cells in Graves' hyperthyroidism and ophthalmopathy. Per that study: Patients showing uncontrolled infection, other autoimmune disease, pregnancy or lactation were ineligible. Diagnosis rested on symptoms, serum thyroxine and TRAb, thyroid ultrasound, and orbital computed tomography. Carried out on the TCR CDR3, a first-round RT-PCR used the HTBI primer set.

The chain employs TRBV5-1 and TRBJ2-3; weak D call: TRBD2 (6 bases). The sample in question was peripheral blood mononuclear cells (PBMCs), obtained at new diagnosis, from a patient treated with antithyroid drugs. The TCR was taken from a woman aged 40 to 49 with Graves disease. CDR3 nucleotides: TGCGCCAGCAGCTTGAGCCCCCTAGCGACCCCCGCAGATACGCAGTATTTT. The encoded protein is CASSLSPLATPADTQYF.